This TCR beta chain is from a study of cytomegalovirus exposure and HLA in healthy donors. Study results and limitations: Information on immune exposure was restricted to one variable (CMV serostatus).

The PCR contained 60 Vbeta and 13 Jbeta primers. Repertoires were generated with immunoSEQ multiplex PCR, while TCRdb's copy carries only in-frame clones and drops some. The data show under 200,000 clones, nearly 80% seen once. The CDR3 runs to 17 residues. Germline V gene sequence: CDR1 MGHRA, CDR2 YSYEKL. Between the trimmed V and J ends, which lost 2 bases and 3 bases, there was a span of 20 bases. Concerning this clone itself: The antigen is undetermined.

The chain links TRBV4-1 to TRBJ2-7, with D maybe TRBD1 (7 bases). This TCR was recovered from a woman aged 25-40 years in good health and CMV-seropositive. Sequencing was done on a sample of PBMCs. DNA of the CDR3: TGCGCCAGCAGCCAACCGTACCAGGGGGGAAGAGGCTACGAGCAGTACTTC. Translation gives CASSQPYQGGRGYEQYF.